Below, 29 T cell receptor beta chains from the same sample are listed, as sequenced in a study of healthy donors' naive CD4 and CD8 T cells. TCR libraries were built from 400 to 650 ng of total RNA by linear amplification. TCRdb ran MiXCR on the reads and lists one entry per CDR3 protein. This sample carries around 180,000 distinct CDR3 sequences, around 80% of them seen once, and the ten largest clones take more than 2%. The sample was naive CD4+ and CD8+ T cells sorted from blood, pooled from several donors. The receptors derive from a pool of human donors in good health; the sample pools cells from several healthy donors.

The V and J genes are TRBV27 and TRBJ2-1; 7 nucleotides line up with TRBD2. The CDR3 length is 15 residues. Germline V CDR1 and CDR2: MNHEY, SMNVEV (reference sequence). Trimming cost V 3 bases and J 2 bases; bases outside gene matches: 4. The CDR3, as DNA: TGTGCCAGCAGTTTGGGACTACTGACCTACAATGAGCAGTTCTTC. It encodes CASSLGLLTYNEQFF.

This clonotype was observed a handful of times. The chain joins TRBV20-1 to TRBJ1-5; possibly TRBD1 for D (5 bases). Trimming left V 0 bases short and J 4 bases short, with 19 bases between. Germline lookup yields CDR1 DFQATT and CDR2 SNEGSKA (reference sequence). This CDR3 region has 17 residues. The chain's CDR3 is CSAREARGRGGNQPQHF. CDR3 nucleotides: TGCAGTGCTAGAGAAGCTCGGGGCCGGGGTGGTAATCAGCCCCAGCATTTT.

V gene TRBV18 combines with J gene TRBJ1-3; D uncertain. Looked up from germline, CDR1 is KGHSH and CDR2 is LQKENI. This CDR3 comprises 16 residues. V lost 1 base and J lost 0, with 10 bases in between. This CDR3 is CASSPQGGGSGNTIYF. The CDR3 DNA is TGTGCCAGCTCACCACAAGGCGGAGGCTCTGGAAACACCATATATTTT.

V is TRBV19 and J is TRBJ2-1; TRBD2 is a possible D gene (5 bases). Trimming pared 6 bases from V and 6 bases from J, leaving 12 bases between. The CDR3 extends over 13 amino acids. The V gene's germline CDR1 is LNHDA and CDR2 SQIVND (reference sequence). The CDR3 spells CASSAGLSNEQFF. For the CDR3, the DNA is TGTGCCAGTAGCGCGGGCCTAAGCAATGAGCAGTTCTTC.

The CDR3 DNA sequence: TGTGCCAGCAGTTACGACTCTAGCGGCACAGATACGCAGTATTTT. It is translated as CASSYDSSGTDTQYF. The chain employs TRBV6-5 and TRBJ2-3; D is perhaps TRBD2 (6 bases). The germline V gene encodes CDR1 MNHEY and CDR2 SVGAGI. The CDR3 has 15 residues. The V end was cut by 2 bases, the J end by 1 base, with 10 bases between.

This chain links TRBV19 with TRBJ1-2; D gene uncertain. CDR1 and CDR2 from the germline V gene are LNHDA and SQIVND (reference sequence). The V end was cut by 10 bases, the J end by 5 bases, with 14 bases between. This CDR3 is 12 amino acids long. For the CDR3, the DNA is TGTGCCACTCTGGTCGGCGGGTATGGCTACACCTTC. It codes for CATLVGGYGYTF.

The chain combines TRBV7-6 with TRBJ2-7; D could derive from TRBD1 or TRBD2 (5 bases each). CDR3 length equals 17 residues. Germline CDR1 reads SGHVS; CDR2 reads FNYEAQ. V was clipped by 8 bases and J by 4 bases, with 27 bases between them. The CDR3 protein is CASSHKVGTHGGYEQYF. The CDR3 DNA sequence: TGTGCCAGCTCTCACAAAGTAGGGACGCATGGTGGGTACGAGCAGTACTTC.

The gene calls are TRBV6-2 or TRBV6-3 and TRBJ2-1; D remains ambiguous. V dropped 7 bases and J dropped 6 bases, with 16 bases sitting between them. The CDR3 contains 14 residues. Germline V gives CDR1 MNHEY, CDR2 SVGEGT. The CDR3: CASKTAHWGNEQFF. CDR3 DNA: TGTGCCAGCAAAACTGCCCATTGGGGCAATGAGCAGTTCTTC.

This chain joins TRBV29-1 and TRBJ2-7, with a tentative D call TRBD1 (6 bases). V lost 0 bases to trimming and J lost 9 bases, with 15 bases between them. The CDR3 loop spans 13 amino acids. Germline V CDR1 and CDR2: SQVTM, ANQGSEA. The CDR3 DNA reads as TGCAGCGTTGAAGATCTGGACAGCAGTCTGCAGTACGTC. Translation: CSVEDLDSSLQYV.

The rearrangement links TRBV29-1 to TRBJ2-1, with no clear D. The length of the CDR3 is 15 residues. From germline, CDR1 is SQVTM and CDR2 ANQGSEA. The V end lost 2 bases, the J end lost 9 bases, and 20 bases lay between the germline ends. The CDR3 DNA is TGCAGCGTTGAATTAATAGGGCAGAGGAAGGGTGAGCAGTTCTTC. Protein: CSVELIGQRKGEQFF.

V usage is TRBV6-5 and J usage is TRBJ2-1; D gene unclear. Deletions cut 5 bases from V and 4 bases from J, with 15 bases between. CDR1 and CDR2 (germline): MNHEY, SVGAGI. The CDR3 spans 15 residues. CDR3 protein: CASSPKGKGYNEQFF. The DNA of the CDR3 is TGTGCCAGCAGTCCGAAGGGCAAGGGATACAATGAGCAGTTCTTC.

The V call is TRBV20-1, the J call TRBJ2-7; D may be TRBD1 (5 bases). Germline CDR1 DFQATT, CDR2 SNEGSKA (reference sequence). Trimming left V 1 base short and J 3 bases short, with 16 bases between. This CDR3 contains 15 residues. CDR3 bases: TGCAGTGCTAGAGTTCGGGCAGGGAATTACTACGAGCAGTACTTC. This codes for CSARVRAGNYYEQYF.

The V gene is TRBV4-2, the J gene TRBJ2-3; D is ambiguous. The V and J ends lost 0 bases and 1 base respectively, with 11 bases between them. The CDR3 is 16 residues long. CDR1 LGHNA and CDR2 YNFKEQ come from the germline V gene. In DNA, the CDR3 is TGTGCCAGCAGCCAAGATATCTCCCTCGGCACAGATACGCAGTATTTT. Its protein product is CASSQDISLGTDTQYF.

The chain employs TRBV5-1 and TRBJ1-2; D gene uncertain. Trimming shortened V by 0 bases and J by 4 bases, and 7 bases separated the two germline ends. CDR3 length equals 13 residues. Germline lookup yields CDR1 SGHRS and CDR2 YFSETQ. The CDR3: CASSLGESYGYTF. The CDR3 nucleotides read TGCGCCAGCAGCTTGGGCGAATCCTATGGCTACACCTTC.

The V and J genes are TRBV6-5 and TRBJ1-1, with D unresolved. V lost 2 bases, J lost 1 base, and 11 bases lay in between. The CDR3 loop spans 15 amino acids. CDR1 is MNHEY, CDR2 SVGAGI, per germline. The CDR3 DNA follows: TGTGCCAGCAGTTACGATTGGTCCAAGAACACTGAAGCTTTCTTT. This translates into CASSYDWSKNTEAFF.

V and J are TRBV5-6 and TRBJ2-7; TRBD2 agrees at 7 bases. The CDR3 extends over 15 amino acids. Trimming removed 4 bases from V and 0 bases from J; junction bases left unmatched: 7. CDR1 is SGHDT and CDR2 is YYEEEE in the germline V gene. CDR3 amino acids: CASSATSDPSYEQYF. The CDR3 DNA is TGTGCCAGCAGCGCCACTAGCGACCCCTCCTACGAGCAGTACTTC.

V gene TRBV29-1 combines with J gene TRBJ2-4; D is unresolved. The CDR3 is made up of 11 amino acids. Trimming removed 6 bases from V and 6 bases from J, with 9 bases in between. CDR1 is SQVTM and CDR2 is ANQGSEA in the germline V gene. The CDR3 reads CSVRWGNIQYF. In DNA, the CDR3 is TGCAGCGTCCGTTGGGGAAACATTCAGTACTTC.

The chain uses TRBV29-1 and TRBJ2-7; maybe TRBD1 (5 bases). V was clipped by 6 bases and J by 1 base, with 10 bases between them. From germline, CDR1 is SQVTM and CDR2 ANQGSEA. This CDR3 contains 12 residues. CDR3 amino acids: CSVGQFSYEQYV. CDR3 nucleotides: TGCAGCGTGGGGCAGTTTTCCTACGAGCAGTACGTC.

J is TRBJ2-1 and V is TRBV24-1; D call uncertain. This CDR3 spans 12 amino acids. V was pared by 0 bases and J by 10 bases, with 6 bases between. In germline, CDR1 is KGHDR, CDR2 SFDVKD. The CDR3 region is CATSDLNREQFF. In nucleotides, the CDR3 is TGTGCCACCAGTGATTTGAATCGCGAGCAGTTCTTC.

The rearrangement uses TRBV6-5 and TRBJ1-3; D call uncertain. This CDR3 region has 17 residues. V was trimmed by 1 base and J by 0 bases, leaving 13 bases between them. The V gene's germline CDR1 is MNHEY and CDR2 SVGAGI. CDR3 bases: TGTGCCAGCAGTTACTTCTCTGGTCGGAACTCTGGAAACACCATATATTTT. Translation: CASSYFSGRNSGNTIYF.

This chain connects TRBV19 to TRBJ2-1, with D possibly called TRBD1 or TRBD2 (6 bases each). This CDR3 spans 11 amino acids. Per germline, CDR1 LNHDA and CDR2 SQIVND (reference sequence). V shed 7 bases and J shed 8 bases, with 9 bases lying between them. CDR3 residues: CASKGGDEQFF. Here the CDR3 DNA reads TGTGCCAGTAAGGGGGGCGATGAGCAGTTCTTC. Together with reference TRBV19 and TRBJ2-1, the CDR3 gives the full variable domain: DGGITQSPKYLFRKEGQNVTLSCEQNLNHDAMYWYRQDPGQGLRLIYYSQIVNDFQKGDIAEGYSVSREKKESFPLTVTSAQKNPTAFYLCASKGGDEQFFGPGTRLTVL.

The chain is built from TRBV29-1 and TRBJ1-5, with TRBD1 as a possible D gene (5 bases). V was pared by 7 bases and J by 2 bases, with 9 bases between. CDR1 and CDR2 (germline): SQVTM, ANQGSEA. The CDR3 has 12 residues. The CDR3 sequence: CSAGTGNQPQHF. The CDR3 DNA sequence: TGCAGCGCTGGGACGGGCAATCAGCCCCAGCATTTT.

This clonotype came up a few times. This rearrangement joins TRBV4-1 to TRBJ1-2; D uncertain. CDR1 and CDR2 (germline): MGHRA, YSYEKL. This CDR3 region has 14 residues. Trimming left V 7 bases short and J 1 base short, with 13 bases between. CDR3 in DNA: TGCGCCAGCACCACCGGGGTCCGTAACTATGGCTACACCTTC. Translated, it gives CASTTGVRNYGYTF.

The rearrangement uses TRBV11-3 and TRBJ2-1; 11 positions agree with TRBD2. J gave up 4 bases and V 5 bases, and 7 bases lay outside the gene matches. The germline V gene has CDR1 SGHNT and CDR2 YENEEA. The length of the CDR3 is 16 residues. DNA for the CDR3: TGTGCCAGCAGCCCAAGGACTAGCGGGTTATACAATGAGCAGTTCTTC. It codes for CASSPRTSGLYNEQFF.

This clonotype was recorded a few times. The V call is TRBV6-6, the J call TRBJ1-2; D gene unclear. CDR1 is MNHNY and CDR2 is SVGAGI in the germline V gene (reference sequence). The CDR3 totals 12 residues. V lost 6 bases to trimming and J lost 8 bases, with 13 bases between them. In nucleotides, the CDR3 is TGTGCCAGCAGCGCTAGGACTGACGGCTACACCTTC. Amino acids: CASSARTDGYTF.

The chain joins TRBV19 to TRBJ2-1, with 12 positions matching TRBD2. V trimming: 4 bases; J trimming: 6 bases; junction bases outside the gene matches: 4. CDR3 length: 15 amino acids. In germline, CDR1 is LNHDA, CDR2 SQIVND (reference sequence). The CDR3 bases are TGTGCCAGTAGTAGGACTAGCGGGACGAGCAATGAGCAGTTCTTC. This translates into CASSRTSGTSNEQFF.

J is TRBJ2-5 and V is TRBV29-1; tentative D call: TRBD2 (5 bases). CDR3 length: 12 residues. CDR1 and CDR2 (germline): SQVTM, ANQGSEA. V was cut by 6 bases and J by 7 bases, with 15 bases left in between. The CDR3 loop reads CSVTAARGTQYF. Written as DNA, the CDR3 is TGCAGCGTAACGGCCGCCCGGGGGACCCAGTACTTC. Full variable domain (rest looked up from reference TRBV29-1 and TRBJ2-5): SAVISQKPSRDICQRGTSLTIQCQVDSQVTMMFWYRQQPGQSLTLIATANQGSEATYESGFVIDKFPISRPNLTFSTLTVSNMSPEDSSIYLCSVTAARGTQYFGPGTRLLVL.

The DNA for the CDR3 is TGTGCCAGCAGCATGCGACTAGACAATGAGCAGTTCTTC. Residues: CASSMRLDNEQFF. This chain links TRBV11-1 with TRBJ2-1; D possibly corresponds to TRBD2 (6 bases). This CDR3 spans 13 amino acids. Germline V gene data show CDR1 as SGHAT and CDR2 as FQDESV (reference sequence). Trimming pared 5 bases from V and 5 bases from J, leaving 10 bases between.

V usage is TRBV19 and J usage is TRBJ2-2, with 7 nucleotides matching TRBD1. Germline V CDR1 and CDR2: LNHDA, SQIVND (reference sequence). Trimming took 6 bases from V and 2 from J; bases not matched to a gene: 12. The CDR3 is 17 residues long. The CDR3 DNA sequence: TGTGCCAGTAGCCCGGGACAGCCGAGTTCAAACACCGGGGAGCTGTTTTTT. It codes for CASSPGQPSSNTGELFF.